This TCR beta chain was captured by sequencing in a study of shared clonotypes between healthy human individuals. TCRdb's copy holds only in-frame clones and misses some; the assay was immunoSEQ multiplex PCR. This table has 2,100,000 or so clones, around 95% appearing once. The sample consisted of naive CD4+ T cells sorted from blood. Subset of the sample: CD45RA+ positively selected. The source of this sequence is a man aged 18 to 30 in good health.

CDR3 amino acids: CASSIDGGLKTQYF. DNA for the CDR3: TGTGCCAGTAGTATTGATGGGGGGCTGAAGACCCAGTACTTC. V is TRBV19 and J is TRBJ2-5; D may correspond to TRBD1 or TRBD2 (6 bases each). This CDR3 has 14 residues. Germline V gene lookup returns CDR1 LNHDA and CDR2 SQIVND (reference sequence). V lost 3 bases and J 6 bases, leaving 14 bases between the germline ends.